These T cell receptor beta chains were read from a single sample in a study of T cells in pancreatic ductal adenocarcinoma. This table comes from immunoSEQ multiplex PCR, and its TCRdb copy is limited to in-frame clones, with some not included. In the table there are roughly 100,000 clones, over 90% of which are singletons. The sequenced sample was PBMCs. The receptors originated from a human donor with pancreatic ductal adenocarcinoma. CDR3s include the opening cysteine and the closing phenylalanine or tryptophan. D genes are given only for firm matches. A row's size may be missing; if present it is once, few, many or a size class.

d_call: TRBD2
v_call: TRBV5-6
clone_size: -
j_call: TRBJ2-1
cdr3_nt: TGTGCCAGCAGCTCTGCTAGCGGGAGGGGGCAGTTCTTC
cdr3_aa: CASSSASGRGQFF

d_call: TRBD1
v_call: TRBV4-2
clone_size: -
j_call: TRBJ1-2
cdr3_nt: TGTGCCAGCAGCCAAGTGGACAGGGCTAACTATGGCTACACCTTC
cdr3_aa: CASSQVDRANYGYTF

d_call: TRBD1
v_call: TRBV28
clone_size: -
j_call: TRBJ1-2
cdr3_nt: TGTGCCAGCAGTCCACCGACAGGGTACAATGGCTACACCTTC
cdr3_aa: CASSPPTGYNGYTF

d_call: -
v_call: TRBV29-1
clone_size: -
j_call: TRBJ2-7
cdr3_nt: TGCAGCGGCTTGGACAGCTACGAGCAGTACTTC
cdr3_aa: CSGLDSYEQYF

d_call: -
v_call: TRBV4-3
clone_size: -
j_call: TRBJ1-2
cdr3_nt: TGCGCCAGCAGCCAAACCGGAGTTGCGGCTTATGGCTACACCTTC
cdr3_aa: CASSQTGVAAYGYTF

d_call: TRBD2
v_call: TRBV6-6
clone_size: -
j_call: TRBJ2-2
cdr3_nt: TGTGCCAGCAGTCGCGCGGGAGGGCCAGGCGGGGAGCTGTTTTTT
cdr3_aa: CASSRAGGPGGELFF

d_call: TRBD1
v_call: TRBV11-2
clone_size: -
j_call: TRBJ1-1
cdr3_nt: TGTGCCAGCAGCTTAGGGCGACAGGGCCCATGGTACACTGAAGCTTTCTTT
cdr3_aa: CASSLGRQGPWYTEAFF

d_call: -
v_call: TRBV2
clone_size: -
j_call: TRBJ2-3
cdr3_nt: TGTGCCAGCAGTGTTATAGATACGCAGTATTTT
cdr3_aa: CASSVIDTQYF

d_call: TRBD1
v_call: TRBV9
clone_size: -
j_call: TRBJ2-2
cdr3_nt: TGTGCCAGCAGCGGTAGACAGGGGGCAAGCACCGGGGAGCTGTTTTTT
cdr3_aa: CASSGRQGASTGELFF

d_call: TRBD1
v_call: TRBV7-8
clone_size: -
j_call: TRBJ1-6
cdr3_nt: TGTGCCAGCAGCCACGGGACAGGGGATTCACCCCTCCACTTT
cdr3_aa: CASSHGTGDSPLHF

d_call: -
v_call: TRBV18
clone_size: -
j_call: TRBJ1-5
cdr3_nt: TGTGCCAGCTCACCAACGGCGGTGAACAATCAGCCCCAGCATTTT
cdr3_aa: CASSPTAVNNQPQHF

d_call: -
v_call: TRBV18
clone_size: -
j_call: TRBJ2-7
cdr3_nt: TGTGCCAGCTCACCACCGGGACAAGTCTACGAGCAGTACTTC
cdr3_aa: CASSPPGQVYEQYF

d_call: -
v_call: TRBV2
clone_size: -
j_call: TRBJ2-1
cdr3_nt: TGTGCCAGCGGGGCGTGGGATGAGCAGTTCTTC
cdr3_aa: CASGAWDEQFF

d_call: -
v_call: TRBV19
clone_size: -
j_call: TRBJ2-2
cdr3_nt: TGTGCCAGTAGTATGGTTGGGCAGGGGTTCGCCGGGGAGCTGTTTTTT
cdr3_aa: CASSMVGQGFAGELFF

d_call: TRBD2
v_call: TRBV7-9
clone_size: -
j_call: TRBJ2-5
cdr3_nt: TGTGCCAGCAGCGTCCTAGGGGCGGGAGTAGAGACCCAGTACTTC
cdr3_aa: CASSVLGAGVETQYF

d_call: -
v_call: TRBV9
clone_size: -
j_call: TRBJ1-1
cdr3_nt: TGTGCCAGCAATACAGAGGGTAACACTGAAGCTTTCTTT
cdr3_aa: CASNTEGNTEAFF

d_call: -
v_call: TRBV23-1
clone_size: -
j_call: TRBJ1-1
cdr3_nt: TGCGCCAGTCACAGAAAGGGGGATTCGGGGTCCGGGAACACTGAAGCTTTCTTT
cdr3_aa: CASHRKGDSGSGNTEAFF

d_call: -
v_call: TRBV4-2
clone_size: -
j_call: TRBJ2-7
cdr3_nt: TGTGCCAGCAGCCAAGGGTCGGGGAACTCCTACGAGCAGTACTTC
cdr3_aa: CASSQGSGNSYEQYF

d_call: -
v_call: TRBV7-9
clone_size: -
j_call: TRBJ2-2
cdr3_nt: TGTGCCAGCAGACCCGGACAGTACGGGGAGCTGTTTTTT
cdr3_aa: CASRPGQYGELFF

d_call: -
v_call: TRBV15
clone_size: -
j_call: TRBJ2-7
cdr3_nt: TGTGCCACCACCACAGGACACACTCCCTACGAGCAGTACTTC
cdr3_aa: CATTTGHTPYEQYF

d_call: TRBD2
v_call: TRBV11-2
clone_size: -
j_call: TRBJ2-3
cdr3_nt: TGTGCCAGCAGTTCCTCTAGCGGGATATTTGATACGCAGTATTTT
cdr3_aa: CASSSSSGIFDTQYF

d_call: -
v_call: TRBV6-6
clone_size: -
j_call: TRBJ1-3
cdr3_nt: TGTGCCAGCAGCCCCGACAGTTCTCCTGGAAACACCATATATTTT
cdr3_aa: CASSPDSSPGNTIYF

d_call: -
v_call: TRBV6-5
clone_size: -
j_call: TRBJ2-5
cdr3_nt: TGTGCCAGCAGCTCCCCCGAGACCCAGTACTTC
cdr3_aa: CASSSPETQYF

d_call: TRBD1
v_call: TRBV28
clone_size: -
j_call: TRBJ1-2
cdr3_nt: TGTGCCAGCAGTATAGGGACAGGCTATGGCTACACCTTC
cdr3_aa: CASSIGTGYGYTF

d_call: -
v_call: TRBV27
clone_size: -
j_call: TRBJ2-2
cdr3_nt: TGTGCCAGCAGCCAGGGAGGCGACACCGGGGAGCTGTTTTTT
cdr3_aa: CASSQGGDTGELFF

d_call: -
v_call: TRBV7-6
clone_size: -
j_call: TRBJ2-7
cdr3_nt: TGTGCCAGTGGTTATCTCGGCGAGCAGTACTTC
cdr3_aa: CASGYLGEQYF

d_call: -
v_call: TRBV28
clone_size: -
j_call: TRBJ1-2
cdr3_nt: TGTGCCAGCAGGACCCAAGGACAACTTAACTATGGCTACACCTTC
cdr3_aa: CASRTQGQLNYGYTF

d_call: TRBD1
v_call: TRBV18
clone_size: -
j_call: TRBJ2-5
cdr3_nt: TGTGCCAGCTCGTCAGGGGGCTCCCAAGAGACCCAGTACTTC
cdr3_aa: CASSSGGSQETQYF

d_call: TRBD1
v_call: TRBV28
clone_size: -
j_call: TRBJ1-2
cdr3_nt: TGTGCCAGCAGTTTCGAGACAGGGGCATATGGCTACACCTTC
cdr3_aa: CASSFETGAYGYTF

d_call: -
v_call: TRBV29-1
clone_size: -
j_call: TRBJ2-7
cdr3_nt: TGCAGCGTTGAGACCGCGGACAGTGGACCCTACGAGCAGTACTTC
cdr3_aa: CSVETADSGPYEQYF

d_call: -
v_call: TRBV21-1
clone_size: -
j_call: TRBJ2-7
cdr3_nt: TGTGCCAGCAGCAACTGCGGGGGATGGTTGGCCGAGCAGTACTTC
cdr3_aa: CASSNCGGWLAEQYF

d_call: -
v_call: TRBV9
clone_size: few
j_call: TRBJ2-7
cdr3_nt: TGTGCCAGCATGCGGGCAGGCACGACCCACGAGCAGTACTTC
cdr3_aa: CASMRAGTTHEQYF

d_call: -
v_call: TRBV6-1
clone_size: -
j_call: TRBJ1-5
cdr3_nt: TGTGCCAGCAGTGCGAGGGGCGGGGATCAGCCCCAGCATTTT
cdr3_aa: CASSARGGDQPQHF

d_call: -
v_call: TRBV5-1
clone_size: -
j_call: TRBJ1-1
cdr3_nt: TGCGCCAGCAGCTCTCAGGGGATGAACACTGAAGCTTTCTTT
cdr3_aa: CASSSQGMNTEAFF

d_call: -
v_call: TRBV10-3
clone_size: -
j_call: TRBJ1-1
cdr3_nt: TGTGCCATCAGTGAAAAGTTTTCTATGAACACTGAAGCTTTCTTT
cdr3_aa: CAISEKFSMNTEAFF

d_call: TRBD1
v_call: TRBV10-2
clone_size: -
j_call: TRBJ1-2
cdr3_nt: TGCGCCAGCAAAGGACAGGAAGGCTATGGCTACACCTTC
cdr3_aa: CASKGQEGYGYTF

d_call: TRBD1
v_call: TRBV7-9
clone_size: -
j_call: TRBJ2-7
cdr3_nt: TGTGCCGCGGGGACAGGGTCTTACGAGCAGTACTTC
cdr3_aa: CAAGTGSYEQYF

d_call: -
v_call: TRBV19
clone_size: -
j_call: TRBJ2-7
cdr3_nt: TGTGCCAGTAGTACCGCGGGGGGACAGGGCTACGAGCAGTACTTC
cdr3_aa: CASSTAGGQGYEQYF

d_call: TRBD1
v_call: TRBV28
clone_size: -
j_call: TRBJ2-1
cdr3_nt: TGTGCCAGCAGTACGCGACAGGGGGGGTTTGGCTACAATGAGCAGTTCTTC
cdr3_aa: CASSTRQGGFGYNEQFF

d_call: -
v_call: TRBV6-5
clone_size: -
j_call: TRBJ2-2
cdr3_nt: TGTGCCAGCAGTTATCTAGTCACGAACACCGGGGAGCTGTTTTTT
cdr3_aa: CASSYLVTNTGELFF

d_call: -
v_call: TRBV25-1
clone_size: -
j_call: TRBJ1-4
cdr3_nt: TGTGCCAGCAGCCCGGGTTTTGGAGTTGAGTCTTTT
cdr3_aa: CASSPGFGVESF

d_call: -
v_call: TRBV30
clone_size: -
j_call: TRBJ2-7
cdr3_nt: TGTGCCTGGAGTTATTCGGGGGGCGATTTTGAGCAGTACTTC
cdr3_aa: CAWSYSGGDFEQYF

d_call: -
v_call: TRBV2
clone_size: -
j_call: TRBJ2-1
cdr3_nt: TGTGCCAGCAGCTCAGACAGTAGCTCCTACAATGAGCAGTTCTTC
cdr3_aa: CASSSDSSSYNEQFF

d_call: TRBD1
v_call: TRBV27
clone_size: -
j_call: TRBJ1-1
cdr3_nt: TGTGCCAGCAGCCCGGGACAGGGCGCTGAAGCTTTCTTT
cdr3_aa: CASSPGQGAEAFF

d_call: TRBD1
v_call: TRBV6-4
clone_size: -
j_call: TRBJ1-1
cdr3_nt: TGTGCCAGCAGTGAAGGTGACTTGACAGGGAGGTCGGACACTGAAGCTTTCTTT
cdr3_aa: CASSEGDLTGRSDTEAFF